The rows below give T cell receptor beta chains drawn from one sample of a study of blood T cell repertoires in COVID-19. The method was immunoSEQ multiplex PCR; TCRdb's version includes in-frame clones alone and lacks a portion of them. The sample holds over 95,000 clones; 84% are singletons and the top ten take under 9.5%. Sequenced sample: peripheral blood. Source of these receptors: a woman aged 40 to 50 with acute or convalescent COVID-19. The CDR3 runs from the conserved cysteine through the conserved F or W. D genes are given only for firm matches. Size values are once, few and many counts, or a class for expanded clones, and some rows have none.

d_call | j_call | clone_size | v_call | cdr3_aa | cdr3_nt
- | TRBJ1-1 | - | TRBV4-2 | CASSQDLFEQSEAFF | TGTGCCAGCAGCCAAGATTTATTTGAACAGTCTGAAGCTTTCTTT
TRBD1 | TRBJ1-3 | - | TRBV6-1 | CASSEALGTGGSGNTIYF | TGTGCCAGCAGTGAAGCTCTTGGGACAGGGGGCTCTGGAAACACCATATATTTT
TRBD1 | TRBJ2-7 | once | TRBV28 | CASRGPTGALREQYF | TGTGCCAGCAGGGGACCGACAGGGGCCTTGAGAGAGCAGTACTTC
- | TRBJ1-2 | - | TRBV29-1 | CSVGDTSRYGYTF | TGCAGCGTCGGGGACACGAGCCGCTATGGCTACACCTTC
TRBD1 | TRBJ1-6 | - | TRBV9 | CASSPHRGVNSPLHF | TGTGCCAGCAGCCCCCACAGGGGGGTAAATTCACCCCTCCACTTT
TRBD1 | TRBJ1-2 | - | TRBV27 | CASGGQNYGYTF | TGTGCCAGCGGGGGACAGAACTATGGCTACACCTTC
- | TRBJ1-3 | - | TRBV10-3 | CAISESWAQNTIYF | TGTGCCATCAGTGAGTCTTGGGCCCAGAACACCATATATTTT
TRBD1 | TRBJ1-2 | - | TRBV29-1 | CSVDGTGGFGYTF | TGCAGCGTTGATGGGACAGGGGGCTTTGGCTACACCTTC
- | TRBJ1-5 | - | TRBV16 | CASNRGDQPQHF | TGTGCCAGCAATCGGGGGGATCAGCCCCAGCATTTT
- | TRBJ2-3 | - | TRBV7-2 | CASSLGPKYF | TGTGCCAGCAGCTTAGGGCCGAAGTATTTT
TRBD2 | TRBJ2-1 | - | TRBV12-5 | CASGHSGGAFDEQFF | TGTGCTAGTGGACATAGCGGGGGGGCGTTCGATGAGCAGTTCTTC
- | TRBJ2-1 | - | TRBV5-1 | CASSSPSTNEQFF | TGCGCCAGCAGCTCGCCATCCACAAATGAGCAGTTCTTC
- | TRBJ1-5 | once | TRBV10-1 | CASSSDRGFNQPQHF | TGCGCCAGCAGTAGCGATCGGGGGTTCAATCAGCCCCAGCATTTT
- | TRBJ1-2 | - | TRBV5-4 | CATTQGKAYGYTF | TGTGCCACTACACAGGGTAAGGCGTATGGCTACACCTTC
- | TRBJ2-7 | - | TRBV12-3/TRBV12-4 | CASRQGNYEQYF | TGTGCCAGCAGACAGGGAAACTACGAGCAGTACTTC
TRBD2 | TRBJ2-1 | - | TRBV12-3/TRBV12-4 | CASLGLAGIEQFF | TGTGCCAGCCTGGGACTAGCGGGGATTGAGCAGTTCTTC
- | TRBJ1-2 | - | TRBV9 | CASRKGDGYTF | TGTGCCAGCCGGAAGGGGGATGGCTACACCTTC
- | TRBJ1-3 | - | TRBV6-1 | CASSDIPGSSGNTIYF | TGTGCCAGCAGTGACATTCCAGGTAGCTCTGGAAACACCATATATTTT
- | TRBJ1-2 | - | TRBV18 | CASSPQAGDHSPTYGYTF | TGTGCCAGCTCACCACAGGCAGGGGATCACAGCCCCACTTATGGCTACACCTTC
- | TRBJ1-5 | - | TRBV12-5 | CASGFPTEAVSFNQPQHF | TGTGCTAGTGGTTTCCCCACGGAGGCAGTAAGCTTCAATCAGCCCCAGCATTTT
TRBD2 | TRBJ2-3 | - | TRBV27 | CASSRGTSDRQHTQYF | TGTGCCAGCAGTCGGGGGACTAGCGACAGGCAGCATACGCAGTATTTT
- | TRBJ2-7 | - | TRBV6-2/TRBV6-3 | CASSYEGGATYEQYF | TGTGCCAGCAGTTACGAGGGGGGGGCAACCTACGAGCAGTACTTC
TRBD2 | TRBJ2-7 | - | TRBV5-1 | CASSLGSGRAYEQYF | TGCGCCAGCAGCTTGGGTTCAGGGAGGGCCTACGAGCAGTACTTC
TRBD2 | TRBJ2-3 | - | TRBV19 | CASSIEGLATDTQYF | TGTGCCAGTAGTATCGAGGGACTAGCCACAGATACGCAGTATTTT
TRBD1 | TRBJ1-1 | - | TRBV9 | CASSNTGTGGLNTEAFF | TGTGCCAGCAGCAATACCGGGACAGGGGGTTTGAACACTGAAGCTTTCTTT
- | TRBJ1-1 | - | TRBV2 | CASRMSRDTEAFF | TGTGCCAGCAGGATGTCCCGGGACACTGAAGCTTTCTTT
- | TRBJ2-7 | - | TRBV12-3/TRBV12-4 | CASSLRGPYEQYF | TGTGCCAGCAGTTTAAGAGGCCCCTACGAGCAGTACTTC
TRBD1 | TRBJ1-2 | once | TRBV5-1 | CASSLGQGADGYTF | TGCGCCAGCAGCTTGGGACAGGGGGCGGATGGCTACACCTTC
- | TRBJ2-6 | - | TRBV3-1/TRBV3-2 | CASSPHSSGANVLTF | TGTGCCAGCAGCCCGCACAGCTCTGGGGCCAACGTCCTGACTTTC
TRBD1 | TRBJ1-5 | - | TRBV6-2/TRBV6-3 | CASSYSPHRGTQPQHF | TGTGCCAGCAGTTATAGTCCCCACAGGGGTACTCAGCCCCAGCATTTT
TRBD2 | TRBJ2-1 | - | TRBV7-2 | CASSHRRTSGGDEQFF | TGTGCCAGCAGCCATCGCCGGACTAGCGGGGGTGATGAGCAGTTCTTC
TRBD1 | TRBJ1-1 | - | TRBV7-2 | CASSPGQGAYTEAFF | TGTGCCAGCAGCCCCGGACAGGGGGCGTACACTGAAGCTTTCTTT
- | TRBJ1-1 | - | TRBV6-2/TRBV6-3 | CASSLYGANTEAFF | TGTGCCAGCAGCCTATACGGAGCGAACACTGAAGCTTTCTTT
TRBD1 | TRBJ1-5 | - | TRBV6-5 | CASSPSRGLSQPQHF | TGTGCCAGCAGTCCCTCAAGGGGGCTCAGTCAGCCCCAGCATTTT
- | TRBJ1-2 | - | TRBV7-2 | CASSLVGGARGYTF | TGTGCCAGCAGCTTAGTAGGGGGGGCGCGTGGCTACACCTTC
- | TRBJ1-3 | - | TRBV19 | CASSMGQLNTIYF | TGTGCCAGTAGTATGGGGCAGTTAAACACCATATATTTT